This passage covers 22 T cell receptor beta chains from one sample sequenced in a study of blood T cell repertoires in COVID-19. Only in-frame clones appear in the TCRdb table, and some are missing; sequencing was by immunoSEQ multiplex PCR. The sample records approximately 500,000 clones, roughly 89% being singletons. The sample was peripheral blood. Source of these receptors: a man between 18 and 29 years old with COVID-19, enrolled during active disease.

This clone was detected a few times. The genes are TRBV27 and TRBJ2-7; possibly TRBD2 for D (5 bases). CDR3 length equals 14 residues. V was trimmed by 1 base and J by 5 bases, leaving 12 bases between them. Germline loops: CDR1 MNHEY, CDR2 SMNVEV (reference sequence). CDR3 bases: TGTGCCAGCAGTTTATTGCGGACTTCTAACGAGCAGTACTTC. This sequence encodes CASSLLRTSNEQYF.

The CDR3 bases are TGTGCCAGCAGTTACAGGGGGCGTGACTACGAGCAGTACTTC. Translation gives CASSYRGRDYEQYF. The chain has TRBV6-5 and TRBJ2-7; 7 positions match TRBD1. Germline values: CDR1 MNHEY, CDR2 SVGAGI. The CDR3 is 14 amino acids. The V and J ends lost 2 bases and 3 bases, in that order; junction bases with no gene match: 4.

This rearrangement joins TRBV11-2 to TRBJ2-2, with D possibly TRBD2 on 5 matching bases. The ends were cut back, 1 base at V and 1 base at J, with 10 bases in the middle. This CDR3 has 16 residues. Germline V gene lookup returns CDR1 SGHAT and CDR2 FQNNGV. In DNA form, the CDR3 reads TGTGCCAGCAGCTTAGGGCATAGCGTGAACACCGGGGAGCTGTTTTTT. Translated, it gives CASSLGHSVNTGELFF.

The chain is built from TRBV2 and TRBJ2-7; 10 bases align to TRBD1. V trimming: 4 bases; J trimming: 3 bases; junction bases outside the gene matches: 3. The length of the CDR3 is 14 residues. CDR1 and CDR2 (germline): SNHLY, FYNNEI. CDR3 region: CASSARTGGYEQYF. The CDR3 nucleotides are TGTGCCAGCAGTGCAAGGACAGGGGGCTACGAGCAGTACTTC.

The CDR3 DNA reads as TGCGCCAGCAGCCGGACTAGCGCACCTCAGGATACGCAGTATTTT. It encodes CASSRTSAPQDTQYF. The chain uses TRBV5-1 and TRBJ2-3; 9 bases agree with TRBD2. This CDR3 has 15 amino acids. Germline V gene data show CDR1 as SGHRS and CDR2 as YFSETQ. The J segment lost 6 bases and the V segment lost 4 bases, leaving 9 bases of the junction unmatched.

V and J are TRBV4-1 and TRBJ1-1; tentatively, D is TRBD1 (6 bases). Trimming took 3 bases from V and 4 from J, leaving 15 bases between them. The CDR3 consists of 15 residues. Germline V lookup: CDR1 MGHRA, CDR2 YSYEKL. Written as DNA, the CDR3 is TGCGCCAGCAGCCAGCAGACAGGAGGTAGCACTGAAGCTTTCTTT. It codes for CASSQQTGGSTEAFF.

The chain carries TRBV2 and TRBJ2-1; tentatively, D is TRBD2 (6 bases). CDR1 and CDR2 (germline): SNHLY, FYNNEI. Between the trimmed V and J ends, which lost 2 bases and 5 bases, there was a span of 10 bases. This CDR3 has 14 amino acids. The CDR3 nucleotides read TGTGCCAGCAGTGAAACGGGAGAGAACAATGAGCAGTTCTTC. The encoded protein is CASSETGENNEQFF.

The genes are TRBV5-5 and TRBJ2-7, with a weak D call TRBD2 (7 bases). In germline, CDR1 is SGHKS, CDR2 YYEKEE (reference sequence). V lost 0 bases and J lost 4, with 14 bases in between. The CDR3 runs 15 residues. Written as DNA, the CDR3 is TGTGCCAGCAGCTTGGTTGGGGGGGGCGAGTACGAGCAGTACTTC. It yields the protein CASSLVGGGEYEQYF.

This clone was observed once. The V and J genes are TRBV12-3 or TRBV12-4 and TRBJ2-7; no clear D. The CDR3 totals 13 residues. V was shortened by 4 bases and J by 4 bases, with 11 bases between the two germline ends. The CDR3 bases are TGTGCCAGCAGTTCCGGCTACTATTACGAGCAGTACTTC. This encodes CASSSGYYYEQYF.

The chain joins TRBV19 to TRBJ2-1; 7 positions agree with TRBD2. Trimming took 4 bases from V and 6 from J; bases not matched to a gene: 9. The V gene's germline CDR1 is LNHDA and CDR2 SQIVND (reference sequence). The CDR3 totals 15 residues. Written as DNA, the CDR3 is TGTGCCAGTAGTAGGCGAATAGCGGGTTTCAATGAGCAGTTCTTC. This encodes CASSRRIAGFNEQFF. Together with reference TRBV19 and TRBJ2-1, the CDR3 gives the full variable domain: DGGITQSPKYLFRKEGQNVTLSCEQNLNHDAMYWYRQDPGQGLRLIYYSQIVNDFQKGDIAEGYSVSREKKESFPLTVTSAQKNPTAFYLCASSRRIAGFNEQFFGPGTRLTVL.

The sample holds one count of this clone. The chain recombines TRBV3-1 (or the pseudogene TRBV3-2) with TRBJ1-1; D is unresolved. Trimming stripped 1 base from V and 9 bases from J, with 9 bases between. Germline V lookup: CDR1 LGHDT, CDR2 YNNKEL (reference sequence). The CDR3 consists of 12 residues. The DNA of the CDR3 is TGTGCCAGCAGCCAAGTCTCTACTCAAGCTTTCTTT. This sequence encodes CASSQVSTQAFF.

The chain uses TRBV3-1 (or the pseudogene TRBV3-2) and TRBJ1-2; D is possibly TRBD1 (5 bases). The V end lost 0 bases, the J end lost 8 bases, and 16 bases lay between the germline ends. The germline V gene encodes CDR1 LGHDT and CDR2 YNNKEL (reference sequence). This CDR3 has 15 amino acids. For the CDR3, the DNA is TGTGCCAGCAGCCAAGATAGTGGCGGCCGGGGGGGCTACACCTTC. Translation gives CASSQDSGGRGGYTF.

V usage is TRBV30 and J usage is TRBJ2-3, with 8 bases lining up with TRBD2. The J segment lost 6 bases and the V segment lost 6 bases, leaving 11 bases of the junction unmatched. CDR3 size: 14 residues. CDR1 and CDR2 from the germline V gene are GTSNPN and SVGIG (reference sequence). The CDR3 spells CACQPSGSLDTQYF. The CDR3 coding sequence is TGTGCCTGTCAACCGAGCGGGAGTCTCGATACGCAGTATTTT.

The chain recombines TRBV6-5 with TRBJ2-1; TRBD2 might be the D (5 bases). V was clipped by 6 bases and J by 6 bases, with 12 bases between them. The CDR3 is 13 residues long. Per the germline V gene, CDR1 is MNHEY and CDR2 is SVGAGI. CDR3 residues: CASSFTLANEQFF. The CDR3 bases are TGTGCCAGCAGCTTCACTCTAGCCAATGAGCAGTTCTTC.

The J gene is TRBJ2-5, the V gene TRBV4-1; 7 nucleotides match TRBD1. The CDR3 loop spans 15 amino acids. Germline V gene data show CDR1 as MGHRA and CDR2 as YSYEKL. The V and J ends lost 4 bases and 5 bases, in that order; junction bases with no gene match: 10. DNA of the CDR3: TGCGCCAGCAGCCCCCAAAGGGGGCGCATGGAGACCCAGTACTTC. Translated, it gives CASSPQRGRMETQYF.

The chain joins TRBV4-1 to TRBJ1-4, with a weak D call TRBD1 (6 bases). The ends were cut back, 3 bases at V and 6 bases at J, with 17 bases in the middle. The CDR3 contains 16 residues. Germline CDR1 and CDR2: MGHRA and YSYEKL. The CDR3 protein is CASSQPMKGGHEKLFF. The CDR3, as DNA: TGCGCCAGCAGCCAGCCGATGAAAGGGGGTCATGAAAAACTGTTTTTT.

The chain combines TRBV9 with TRBJ2-5, with unresolved D. Germline V gives CDR1 SGDLS, CDR2 YYNGEE. Trimming took off 10 bases at V and 5 bases at J, with 6 bases between the two ends. This CDR3 is built from 9 residues. This CDR3 is CASGETQYF. CDR3 coding DNA: TGTGCCTCCGGGGAGACCCAGTACTTC.

This chain connects TRBV7-2 to TRBJ1-6, with 7 bases identical to TRBD1. Germline V lookup: CDR1 SGHTA, CDR2 FQGNSA. The V and J ends lost 1 base and 8 bases, in that order; junction bases with no gene match: 14. This CDR3 is 18 amino acids long. CDR3 DNA: TGTGCCAGCAGCTTAGTCCTTAGGGGGCCGGGCAGGTATTCACCCCTCCACTTT. It yields the protein CASSLVLRGPGRYSPLHF. The full variable domain, with the rest looked up from reference TRBV7-2 and TRBJ1-6, is GAGVSQSPSNKVTEKGKDVELRCDPISGHTALYWYRQSLGQGLEFLIYFQGNSAPDKSGLPSDRFSAERTGGSVSTLTIQRTQQEDSAVYLCASSLVLRGPGRYSPLHFGNGTRLTVT.

The chain recombines TRBV6-5 with TRBJ2-7; a possible D gene is TRBD1 (6 bases). This CDR3 comprises 12 residues. Trimming took off 6 bases at V and 2 bases at J, with 8 bases between the two ends. Germline-derived CDR1 and CDR2 are MNHEY and SVGAGI. CDR3 protein: CASRGQTYEQYF. The CDR3 DNA reads as TGTGCCAGCAGAGGACAGACCTACGAGCAGTACTTC.

This chain uses TRBV18 with TRBJ2-7; TRBD1 matches 10 bases. V shed 2 bases and J 3 bases; nucleotides not matched to a gene: 4. CDR3 length: 15 amino acids. In germline, CDR1 is KGHSH, CDR2 LQKENI. The CDR3, as DNA: TGTGCCAGCTCACCAGGGACAGGGGTTGTCTACGAGCAGTACTTC. Translation gives CASSPGTGVVYEQYF.

The V call is TRBV3-1 (or the pseudogene TRBV3-2), the J call TRBJ1-3; D gene uncertain. Between the trimmed V and J ends, which lost 0 bases and 1 base, there was a span of 7 bases. This CDR3 is built from 15 residues. Germline V gene sequence: CDR1 LGHDT, CDR2 YNNKEL (reference sequence). This CDR3 is CASSQDAGSGNTIYF. CDR3 nucleotide sequence: TGTGCCAGCAGCCAAGATGCGGGATCTGGAAACACCATATATTTT.

This chain connects TRBV5-6 to TRBJ2-5, with D unclear. Trimming pared 0 bases from V and 2 bases from J, leaving 8 bases between. The CDR3 is made up of 14 amino acids. Germline V CDR1 and CDR2: SGHDT, YYEEEE. The CDR3 reads CASSLGHLQETQYF. CDR3 DNA: TGTGCCAGCAGCTTGGGACACCTACAAGAGACCCAGTACTTC.